This TCR beta chain was found in a study of shared clonotypes between healthy human individuals. Study-wide context: Donor composition was two women and a few men, aged 18 to 49. Plates per donor: three CD4 naive, three CD4 memory, two CD8 naive, one CD8 memory.

The naive CD8 fraction comprised CD45RO-negative cells positively selected for CCR7 and excluded terminally differentiated effector memory CD45RA+ cells. Libraries were prepared by immunoSEQ multiplex PCR; TCRdb keeps only in-frame clonotypes and omits some of them. The sample has over 2 million clones, about 95% seen once. The CDR3 extends over 13 amino acids. V lost 2 bases and J lost 0, with 7 bases in between. The V gene's germline CDR1 is GTSNPN and CDR2 SVGIG (reference sequence). The clonotype originates from a man aged 18-30 years in good health. The chain uses TRBV30 and TRBJ2-5; the D is unclear. Input material: naive CD8+ T cells sorted from blood. The CDR3 reads CAWSLANQETQYF. The CDR3 region has the DNA TGTGCCTGGAGTCTGGCCAACCAAGAGACCCAGTACTTC.